This T cell receptor (beta chain) stems from a study of post-analysis software for immune sequencing data. Study-level background: Courses of disease covered relapsing-remitting, secondary progressive and progressive-relapsing multiple sclerosis. Findings and limits, study-wide: Significantly lower normalized Chao1 diversity was found in patients with multiple sclerosis relative to controls. About five TRBV segments, including TRBV5-6, TRBV5-1 and TRBV20-1, were more frequent in patients than controls.

V was shortened by 7 bases and J by 2 bases, with 25 bases between the two germline ends. The germline V gene has CDR1 SGHRS and CDR2 YFSETQ. The CDR3 has 17 residues. Incorporated into the TCR beta cDNA libraries were unique molecular identifiers, which served to reduce PCR and sequencing biases. TCRdb redid the calling of the PCR reads with MiXCR, one entry per CDR3 protein. The table shows about 160,000 distinct CDR3 sequences, with roughly 35% occurring only once. With respect to this clonotype: The antigen is unknown.

This receptor was taken from a girl under 18 with multiple sclerosis. The chain links TRBV5-1 to TRBJ2-7, with D possibly TRBD2 on 6 matching bases. This specimen consisted of blood, obtained after autologous hematopoietic stem cell transplantation. The CDR3 bases are TGCGCCAGCGGGACCGGGACGAGTCCAGGCGGGGCCTACGAGCAGTACTTC. It encodes CASGTGTSPGGAYEQYF. Using reference TRBV5-1 and TRBJ2-7 for the parts outside the CDR3, the full variable domain is KAGVTQTPRYLIKTRGQQVTLSCSPISGHRSVSWYQQTPGQGLQFLFEYFSETQRNKGNFPGRFSGRQFSNSRSEMNVSTLELGDSALYLCASGTGTSPGGAYEQYFGPGTRLTVT.